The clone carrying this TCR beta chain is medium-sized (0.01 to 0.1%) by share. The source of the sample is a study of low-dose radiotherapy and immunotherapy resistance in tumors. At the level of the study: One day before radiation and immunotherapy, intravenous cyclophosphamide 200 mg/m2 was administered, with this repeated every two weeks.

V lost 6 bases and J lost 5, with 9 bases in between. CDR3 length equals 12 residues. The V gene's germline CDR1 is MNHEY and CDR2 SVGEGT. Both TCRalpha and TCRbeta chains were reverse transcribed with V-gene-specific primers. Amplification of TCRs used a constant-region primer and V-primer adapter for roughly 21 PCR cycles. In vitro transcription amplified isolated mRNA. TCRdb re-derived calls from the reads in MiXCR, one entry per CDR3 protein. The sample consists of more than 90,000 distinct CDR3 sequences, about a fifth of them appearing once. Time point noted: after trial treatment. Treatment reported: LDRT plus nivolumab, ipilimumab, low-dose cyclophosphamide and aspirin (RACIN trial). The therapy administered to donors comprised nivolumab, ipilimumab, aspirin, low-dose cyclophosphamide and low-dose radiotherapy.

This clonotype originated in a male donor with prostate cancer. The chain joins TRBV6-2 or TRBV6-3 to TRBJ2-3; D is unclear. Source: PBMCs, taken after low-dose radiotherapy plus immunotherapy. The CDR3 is CASRPLRDTQYF. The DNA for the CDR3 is TGTGCCAGCAGGCCCTTAAGAGATACGCAGTATTTT.